One sample yielded the 4 T cell receptor beta chains listed below, sequenced in a study of Ad26.COV2.S vaccination and SARS-CoV-2 variants. Clones were sequenced by immunoSEQ multiplex PCR, and TCRdb holds only the in-frame ones, with some missing. The sample has some 300,000 clones; 85% are singletons. Treatment reported: 19 received Ad26.COV2.S at low or high dose, single or two shots; several received placebo; per-sample allocation not given. Collection of samples fell on day 63 after the first vaccine or placebo injection. The specimen comprised peripheral blood, sampled in a trial of Ad26.COV2.S vaccine versus placebo. The receptors shown here come from a person aged 18-60 years who received the Ad26.COV2.S COVID-19 vaccine or a placebo.

The V and J genes are TRBV28 and TRBJ2-7; maybe TRBD2 (6 bases). This CDR3 is 13 amino acids long. The V gene lost 4 bases and the J gene lost 7 bases, with 14 bases spanning the gap. The V gene's germline CDR1 is MDHEN and CDR2 SYDVKM. The CDR3: CASSWGVGMEQYF. CDR3 nucleotide sequence: TGTGCCAGCAGTTGGGGGGTAGGAATGGAGCAGTACTTC.

The rearrangement joins TRBV7-3 to TRBJ2-5; 10 nucleotides match TRBD2. Germline V gene lookup returns CDR1 SGHTA and CDR2 FQGTGA. The CDR3 has 17 amino acids. V was pared by 4 bases and J by 4 bases, with 12 bases of the junction left unmatched. Here the CDR3 reads CASSSPSLAGAGETQYF. CDR3 sequence (DNA): TGTGCCAGCAGCTCCCCCTCTCTAGCGGGGGCGGGAGAGACCCAGTACTTC.

The chain joins TRBV6-5 to TRBJ2-7, with no clear D. The CDR3 has 12 amino acids. The V and J ends lost 5 bases and 2 bases respectively, with 7 bases between them. Germline CDR1 reads MNHEY; CDR2 reads SVGAGI. This CDR3 is CASSTTPYEQYF. The CDR3 nucleotides read TGTGCCAGCAGTACAACCCCCTACGAGCAGTACTTC.

This chain uses TRBV7-9 with TRBJ2-5; D gene uncertain. CDR1 is SEHNR and CDR2 is FQNEAQ in the germline V gene (reference sequence). The CDR3 extends over 13 amino acids. The V end was cut by 1 base, the J end by 4 bases, with 7 bases between. This chain's CDR3 is CASSLVSSETQYF. CDR3 nucleotide sequence: TGTGCCAGCAGCTTAGTGTCATCAGAGACCCAGTACTTC.